These 30 T cell receptor beta chains share one sample of origin, sequenced in a study of T cell responses to AZD1222 COVID-19 vaccine. TCRdb's table, derived via immunoSEQ multiplex PCR, lists solely in-frame clones and lacks some. The sample holds about 190,000 clones, about 94% seen once. Sequencing used peripheral blood, obtained on day 0 of AZD1222 vaccination. The receptors were gathered from an adult in good health.

The rearrangement links TRBV10-2 to TRBJ2-7, with D unclear. Per the germline V gene, CDR1 is WSHSY and CDR2 is SAAADI. The V gene lost 5 bases and the J gene lost 6 bases, with 11 bases spanning the gap. The CDR3 runs 12 residues. The CDR3 here is CASSPPAGEQYF. Here the CDR3 DNA reads TGCGCCAGCAGTCCCCCGGCCGGCGAGCAGTACTTC.

The rearrangement joins TRBV30 to TRBJ1-1; TRBD1 aligns across 7 bases. Germline V gene lookup returns CDR1 GTSNPN and CDR2 SVGIG (reference sequence). The CDR3 contains 15 residues. The trim removed 2 bases at V and 1 base at J, leaving 7 bases unmatched. The CDR3 loop reads CAWSPLDRENTEAFF. The CDR3 DNA is TGTGCCTGGAGTCCCTTAGACAGGGAGAACACTGAAGCTTTCTTT.

The chain recombines TRBV24-1 with TRBJ2-1; D might be TRBD2 (7 bases). Germline CDR1 reads KGHDR; CDR2 reads SFDVKD. The ends were cut back, 10 bases at V and 10 bases at J, with 25 bases in the middle. The CDR3 is 15 residues long. Written as DNA, the CDR3 is TGTGCCACAAGAGGCGGGGGCGAACCACAATGGGAGCAGTTCTTC. Translation gives CATRGGGEPQWEQFF.

The genes are TRBV4-3 and TRBJ1-3, with no clear D. Deletions cut 0 bases from V and 5 bases from J, with 11 bases between. The CDR3 is 15 amino acids. Per germline, CDR1 LGHNA and CDR2 YSLEER. The CDR3 nucleotides read TGCGCCAGCAGCCAAGATTTGGGCGGTAGAAACACCATATATTTT. Its translation is CASSQDLGGRNTIYF.

This chain joins TRBV5-1 and TRBJ2-1; 7 bases fit TRBD2. With V trimmed by 4 bases and J by 6 bases, 13 bases remained unmatched. The germline V gene has CDR1 SGHRS and CDR2 YFSETQ. The CDR3 spans 16 residues. The CDR3 loop reads CASSVSLAELPNEQFF. The CDR3 DNA is TGCGCCAGCAGCGTATCCCTAGCGGAGTTGCCCAATGAGCAGTTCTTC.

V is TRBV5-1 and J is TRBJ2-5, with D uncertain. This CDR3 contains 13 residues. Trimming shortened V by 2 bases and J by 2 bases, and 7 bases separated the two germline ends. Germline loops: CDR1 SGHRS, CDR2 YFSETQ. The CDR3 nucleotides read TGCGCCAGCAGCTTTCCAGGACAAGAGACCCAGTACTTC. It encodes CASSFPGQETQYF.

The rearrangement joins TRBV24-1 to TRBJ1-5; D is undetermined. Looked up from germline, CDR1 is KGHDR and CDR2 is SFDVKD. V dropped 7 bases and J dropped 3 bases, with 9 bases sitting between them. The CDR3 extends over 13 amino acids. CDR3 sequence reads: CATRDRPNQPQHF. The CDR3 DNA reads TGTGCCACCAGGGACCGACCCAATCAGCCCCAGCATTTT.

This chain joins TRBV21-1 and TRBJ1-2. TRBV21-1 is listed as a pseudogene. CDR3 length equals 14 residues. This chain's CDR3 is CASSKVEVTPGYTF. CDR3 bases: TGTGCCAGCAGCAAAGTGGAAGTAACTCCTGGCTACACCTTC.

The genes are TRBV28 and TRBJ1-5, with D possibly being TRBD1 (6 bases). V was trimmed by 2 bases and J by 4 bases, leaving 15 bases between them. The CDR3 runs 16 residues. CDR1 MDHEN and CDR2 SYDVKM come from the germline V gene. In nucleotides, the CDR3 is TGTGCCAGCAGTTTAGCGGCCAGGGGAAGGAATCAGCCCCAGCATTTT. This codes for CASSLAARGRNQPQHF.

The chain is built from TRBV19 and TRBJ1-1, with a tentative D call TRBD1 (6 bases). V was clipped by 7 bases and J by 4 bases, with 19 bases between them. Germline loops: CDR1 LNHDA, CDR2 SQIVND (reference sequence). CDR3 size: 15 residues. The CDR3 coding sequence is TGTGCCAGTACCATGGGACAAGGGGCGTTCACTGAAGCTTTCTTT. Protein product: CASTMGQGAFTEAFF.

The genes are TRBV5-1 and TRBJ1-2; no clear D gene. V dropped 9 bases and J dropped 6 bases, with 12 bases sitting between them. Germline values: CDR1 SGHRS, CDR2 YFSETQ. This CDR3 has 11 residues. The CDR3 loop reads CATSDGDGYTF. CDR3 DNA sequence: TGCGCCACGAGCGACGGGGATGGCTACACCTTC.

The V gene is TRBV7-9, the J gene TRBJ2-2; TRBD2 is a possible D gene (6 bases). Germline V gene data show CDR1 as SEHNR and CDR2 as FQNEAQ (reference sequence). V was pared by 3 bases and J by 4 bases, with 9 bases between. There are 14 residues in the CDR3. This CDR3 is CASSLLGGTGELFF. The CDR3 nucleotides are TGTGCCAGCAGCTTGCTGGGAGGCACCGGGGAGCTGTTTTTT.

This sequence joins TRBV9 and TRBJ2-2; D is unclear. The V and J ends lost 0 bases and 1 base respectively, with 10 bases between them. The CDR3 is made up of 16 amino acids. Germline loops: CDR1 SGDLS, CDR2 YYNGEE. Here the CDR3 reads CASSVVASGNTGELFF. In DNA form, the CDR3 reads TGTGCCAGCAGCGTAGTTGCTTCAGGGAACACCGGGGAGCTGTTTTTT.

The rearrangement joins TRBV7-3 to TRBJ1-1; D not resolved. The germline V gene encodes CDR1 SGHTA and CDR2 FQGTGA. The V end lost 4 bases, the J end lost 3 bases, and 9 bases lay between the germline ends. The CDR3 covers 13 residues. The CDR3 DNA sequence: TGTGCCAGCAGCTCCCAGTCGCACACTGAAGCTTTCTTT. Amino acid sequence: CASSSQSHTEAFF.

This chain connects TRBV7-2 to TRBJ1-2; a weak D match, TRBD1 (5 bases). The germline V and J ends were trimmed by 5 bases and 8 bases, with 15 bases remaining between them. The germline V gene has CDR1 SGHTA and CDR2 FQGNSA. The CDR3 contains 13 residues. The chain's CDR3 is CASSQAGLRGYTF. In DNA, the CDR3 is TGTGCCAGCAGCCAGGCGGGACTGCGAGGCTACACCTTC.

The gene calls are TRBV30 and TRBJ1-6; D uncertain. CDR1 is GTSNPN and CDR2 is SVGIG in the germline V gene (reference sequence). This CDR3 is built from 14 residues. The germline V and J ends were trimmed by 2 bases and 7 bases, with 12 bases remaining between them. The CDR3 protein is CAWSSSRGNSPLHF. In nucleotides, the CDR3 is TGTGCCTGGAGTTCTAGTCGGGGAAATTCACCCCTCCACTTT. The complete variable domain, with remaining parts taken from reference TRBV30 and TRBJ1-6, reads SQTIHQWPATLVQPVGSPLSLECTVEGTSNPNLYWYRQAAGRGLQLLFYSVGIGQISSEVPQNLSASRPQDRQFILSSKKLLLSDSGFYLCAWSSSRGNSPLHFGNGTRLTVT.

The chain couples TRBV7-3 to TRBJ1-2, with 7 positions matching TRBD1. There are 16 residues in the CDR3. With V trimmed by 5 bases and J by 4 bases, 13 bases remained unmatched. Germline CDR1 reads SGHTA; CDR2 reads FQGTGA. CDR3 bases: TGTGCCAGCAGCCCAGGAGGCGGAGGGGGCGTCTATGGCTACACCTTC. Translated, it gives CASSPGGGGGVYGYTF. Variable domain in full (rest from reference TRBV7-3 and TRBJ1-2): GAGVSQTPSNKVTEKGKYVELRCDPISGHTALYWYRQSLGQGPEFLIYFQGTGAADDSGLPNDRFFAVRPEGSVSTLKIQRTERGDSAVYLCASSPGGGGGVYGYTFGSGTRLTVV.

The J gene is TRBJ1-1, the V gene TRBV5-1; unclear D gene. The CDR3 has 15 residues. V lost 0 bases and J lost 4, with 13 bases in between. Germline assignment: CDR1 SGHRS and CDR2 YFSETQ. The CDR3 reads CASSLEVGSGTEAFF. CDR3 DNA sequence: TGCGCCAGCAGCTTGGAAGTAGGGTCTGGCACTGAAGCTTTCTTT.

This sequence joins TRBV2 and TRBJ2-7; D gene uncertain. The V end lost 4 bases, the J end lost 6 bases, and 7 bases lay between the germline ends. The CDR3 is 11 residues long. The germline gives CDR1 SNHLY, CDR2 FYNNEI. The DNA of the CDR3 is TGTGCCAGCAGTGCGGCTACCGAGCAGTACTTC. Amino acids: CASSAATEQYF.

V usage is TRBV7-3 and J usage is TRBJ1-1, with D possibly being TRBD1 (6 bases). Germline values: CDR1 SGHTA, CDR2 FQGTGA. CDR3 length equals 13 residues. Trimming left V 5 bases short and J 2 bases short, with 9 bases between. CDR3 sequence (DNA): TGTGCCAGCAGCGTACAGGGTAACACTGAAGCTTTCTTT. This encodes CASSVQGNTEAFF.

V and J are TRBV7-9 and TRBJ2-2; TRBD2 agrees at 10 bases. The junction had 15 bases not matched to a gene; V was cut back by 5 bases and J by 6 bases. Looked up from germline, CDR1 is SEHNR and CDR2 is FQNEAQ (reference sequence). The CDR3 consists of 18 residues. The CDR3 region is CASSPSGLAGVGAGELFF. The CDR3 region has the DNA TGTGCCAGCAGCCCCTCAGGCCTAGCGGGAGTAGGTGCCGGGGAGCTGTTTTTT.

The J gene is TRBJ2-1, the V gene TRBV24-1; TRBD1 matches 9 bases. Losses at the gene ends were 3 bases for V and 0 bases for J; bases not matched to a gene: 2. The CDR3 contains 16 residues. Germline V gene sequence: CDR1 KGHDR, CDR2 SFDVKD. Here the CDR3 DNA reads TGTGCCACCAGTGATCAGGACAGGGGCTCCTACAATGAGCAGTTCTTC. Amino acid sequence: CATSDQDRGSYNEQFF.

The J gene is TRBJ1-6, the V gene TRBV28; D remains ambiguous. V shed 5 bases and J shed 9 bases, with 8 bases lying between them. The CDR3 has 12 amino acids. CDR1 and CDR2 from the germline V gene are MDHEN and SYDVKM. The CDR3 loop is CASSLRGSPLHF. The CDR3 DNA sequence: TGTGCCAGCAGTCTGCGGGGTTCACCCCTCCACTTT.

The J gene is TRBJ1-2, the V gene TRBV28; D remains ambiguous. Germline lookup yields CDR1 MDHEN and CDR2 SYDVKM. Trimming cost V 8 bases and J 0 bases, with 7 bases left between them. CDR3 length: 12 residues. The CDR3 nucleotides are TGTGCCAGCGAAGGGCCTAACTATGGCTACACCTTC. Amino acids: CASEGPNYGYTF.

The chain carries TRBV28 and TRBJ1-2; 7 nucleotides line up with TRBD1. Germline trimming cut 6 bases from V and 6 bases from J; bases unmatched to any gene: 1. This CDR3 comprises 11 residues. The germline V gene encodes CDR1 MDHEN and CDR2 SYDVKM. The CDR3 DNA sequence: TGTGCCAGCAGCAGGGGGAATGGCTACACCTTC. This gives the protein CASSRGNGYTF.

The chain recombines TRBV7-6 with TRBJ2-7, with 8 bases that match TRBD2. This CDR3 is 15 amino acids long. Trimming at V came to 0 bases and at J to 3 bases, leaving 4 bases not matched to a gene. From germline, CDR1 is SGHVS and CDR2 FNYEAQ. In DNA, the CDR3 is TGTGCCAGCAGCTTAGCTTTAGCGGGGAACTACGAGCAGTACTTC. Protein: CASSLALAGNYEQYF.

The rearrangement joins TRBV7-8 to TRBJ1-2, with TRBD1 identical over 8 bases. CDR1 is SGHVS, CDR2 FQNEAQ, per germline. The V gene end was trimmed by 2 bases and the J gene end by 6 bases; junction bases not matched to a gene: 8. The CDR3 is 15 residues long. The CDR3 spells CASSLLGRGRDGYTF. The CDR3 DNA is TGTGCCAGCAGCTTATTGGGCAGGGGGCGTGATGGCTACACCTTC. The variable domain in full, with the rest retrieved from reference TRBV7-8 and TRBJ1-2, is GAGVSQSPRYKVAKRGQDVALRCDPISGHVSLFWYQQALGQGPEFLTYFQNEAQLDKSGLPSDRFFAERPEGSVSTLKIQRTQQEDSAVYLCASSLLGRGRDGYTFGSGTRLTVV.

The chain recombines TRBV7-8 with TRBJ2-7; D possibly corresponds to TRBD1 (6 bases). The CDR3 consists of 15 residues. CDR1 is SGHVS, CDR2 FQNEAQ, per germline. Trimming removed 3 bases from V and 3 bases from J, with 15 bases in between. CDR3 protein: CASSLGVQGSYEQYF. The CDR3 DNA reads TGTGCCAGCAGCTTGGGCGTTCAGGGGAGCTACGAGCAGTACTTC. Combining the CDR3 with reference TRBV7-8 and TRBJ2-7 gives the whole variable domain GAGVSQSPRYKVAKRGQDVALRCDPISGHVSLFWYQQALGQGPEFLTYFQNEAQLDKSGLPSDRFFAERPEGSVSTLKIQRTQQEDSAVYLCASSLGVQGSYEQYFGPGTRLTVT.

The rearrangement uses TRBV28 and TRBJ1-5, with D maybe TRBD1 (5 bases). Germline V lookup: CDR1 MDHEN, CDR2 SYDVKM. Trimming removed 6 bases at V and 1 base at J, with 13 bases between. The CDR3 covers 15 residues. This CDR3 is CASSYLGPSNQPQHF. The CDR3 nucleotides are TGTGCCAGCAGCTATTTGGGACCGAGCAATCAGCCCCAGCATTTT.

The rearrangement joins TRBV4-3 to TRBJ2-7, with D hard to call. Trimming shortened V by 4 bases and J by 6 bases, and 13 bases separated the two germline ends. This CDR3 contains 13 residues. CDR1 is LGHNA and CDR2 is YSLEER in the germline V gene. The CDR3 DNA reads TGCGCCAGCAGCCGAACCCCCACGGGCGAGCAGTACTTC. Translated, it gives CASSRTPTGEQYF.